The 9 T cell receptor beta chains reported below all come from one sample, sequenced in a study of blood T cell repertoires in COVID-19. Libraries were prepared by immunoSEQ multiplex PCR; TCRdb keeps only in-frame clonotypes and omits some of them. The sample lists 250,000 to 300,000 clones; about 89% were seen once. Source material: peripheral blood. The source is a woman aged 60-70 years with acute or convalescent COVID-19.

Written as DNA, the CDR3 is TGCGCCAGCCGCCCCCTCCTAGGAAACTTCTACGAGCAGTACTTC. This gives the protein CASRPLLGNFYEQYF. V gene TRBV5-1 combines with J gene TRBJ2-7; D gene ambiguous. This CDR3 has 15 amino acids. Trimming cost V 7 bases and J 3 bases, with 20 bases left between them. CDR1 SGHRS and CDR2 YFSETQ come from the germline V gene.

The V call is TRBV21-1, the J call TRBJ2-1; the table's D gene call, TRBD2, was not cross checked with the DNA. TRBV21-1 is annotated as a pseudogene. This CDR3 region has 16 residues. This CDR3 reads CASNVEASSKGFEQFF. The CDR3 bases are TGTGCCAGCAACGTCGAGGCGTCTAGCAAGGGTTTTGAGCAGTTCTTC.

This chain connects TRBV29-1 to TRBJ2-7, with TRBD1 matching 7 bases. Losses at the gene ends were 0 bases for V and 2 bases for J; bases not matched to a gene: 1. In germline, CDR1 is SQVTM, CDR2 ANQGSEA. The CDR3 is made up of 13 amino acids. The CDR3 loop is CSVEEQGTYEQYF. Here the CDR3 DNA reads TGCAGCGTTGAAGAACAGGGGACCTACGAGCAGTACTTC.

This clone was seen a handful of times. V gene TRBV3-1 (or the pseudogene TRBV3-2) combines with J gene TRBJ2-1; 10 bases match TRBD1. The germline gives CDR1 LGHDT, CDR2 YNNKEL (reference sequence). The CDR3 is 16 amino acids. The V gene end was trimmed by 2 bases and the J gene end by 7 bases; junction bases not matched to a gene: 8. The DNA for the CDR3 is TGTGCCAGCAGCCAATCCGGGACAGGGGTTGGGAATGAGCAGTTCTTC. Amino acids: CASSQSGTGVGNEQFF.

This clone came up a few times. The chain is built from TRBV4-1 and TRBJ2-2, with unresolved D. The CDR3 contains 14 residues. With 4 bases removed from V and 5 bases from J, the gap between germline ends came to 11 bases. CDR1 is MGHRA and CDR2 is YSYEKL in the germline V gene. The CDR3 sequence is CASSRREMTGELFF. DNA of the CDR3: TGCGCCAGCAGCCGCCGTGAGATGACCGGGGAGCTGTTTTTT.

The CDR3 loop reads CASSAGLARNYGYTF. The CDR3 DNA follows: TGTGCCAGCTCGGCCGGACTCGCGCGTAACTATGGCTACACCTTC. The rearrangement links TRBV18 to TRBJ1-2; D is unclear. Germline assignment: CDR1 KGHSH and CDR2 LQKENI. The CDR3 spans 15 residues. Trimming cost V 6 bases and J 1 base, with 15 bases left between them.

Regarding this clone: The same CDR3 also results from other DNA sequences found in this sample. V and J are TRBV27 and TRBJ2-3; TRBD2 might be the D (5 bases). Germline V gene data show CDR1 as MNHEY and CDR2 as SMNVEV (reference sequence). The CDR3 sequence is 14 residues long. Trimming stripped 3 bases from V and 1 base from J, with 8 bases between. CDR3 protein: CASSLLARTDTQYF. As DNA, the CDR3 is TGTGCCAGCAGTTTGTTAGCGCGCACAGATACGCAGTATTTT.

CDR3 region: CASSIASGYPYNEQFF. DNA of the CDR3: TGTGCCAGTAGTATAGCTTCAGGGTACCCCTACAATGAGCAGTTCTTC. The rearrangement joins TRBV19 to TRBJ2-1; maybe TRBD1 (5 bases). V lost 1 base and J 2 bases, leaving 12 bases between the germline ends. The CDR3 consists of 16 residues. The germline V gene encodes CDR1 LNHDA and CDR2 SQIVND (reference sequence).

This chain joins TRBV7-2 and TRBJ2-5; D unclear. The CDR3 contains 12 residues. From germline, CDR1 is SGHTA and CDR2 FQGNSA. The V end lost 3 bases, the J end lost 2 bases, and 4 bases lay between the germline ends. CDR3 amino acids: CASSFSQETQYF. The CDR3 nucleotides are TGTGCCAGCAGCTTTTCGCAAGAGACCCAGTACTTC.